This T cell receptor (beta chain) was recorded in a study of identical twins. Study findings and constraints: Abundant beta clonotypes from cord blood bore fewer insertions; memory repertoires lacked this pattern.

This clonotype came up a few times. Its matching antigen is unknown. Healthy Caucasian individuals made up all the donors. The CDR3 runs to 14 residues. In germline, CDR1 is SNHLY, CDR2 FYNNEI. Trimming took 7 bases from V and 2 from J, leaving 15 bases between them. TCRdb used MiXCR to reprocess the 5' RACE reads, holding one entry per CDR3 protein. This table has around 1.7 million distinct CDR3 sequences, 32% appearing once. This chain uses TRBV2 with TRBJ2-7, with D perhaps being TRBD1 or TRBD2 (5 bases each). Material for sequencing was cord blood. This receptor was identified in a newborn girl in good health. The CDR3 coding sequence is TGTGCCAGCACCTTCACTGGGGGAACCTACGAGCAGTACTTC. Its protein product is CASTFTGGTYEQYF. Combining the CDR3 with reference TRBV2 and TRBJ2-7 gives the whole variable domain EPEVTQTPSHQVTQMGQEVILRCVPISNHLYFYWYRQILGQKVEFLVSFYNNEISEKSEIFDDQFSVERPDGSNFTLKIRSTKLEDSAMYFCASTFTGGTYEQYFGPGTRLTVT.